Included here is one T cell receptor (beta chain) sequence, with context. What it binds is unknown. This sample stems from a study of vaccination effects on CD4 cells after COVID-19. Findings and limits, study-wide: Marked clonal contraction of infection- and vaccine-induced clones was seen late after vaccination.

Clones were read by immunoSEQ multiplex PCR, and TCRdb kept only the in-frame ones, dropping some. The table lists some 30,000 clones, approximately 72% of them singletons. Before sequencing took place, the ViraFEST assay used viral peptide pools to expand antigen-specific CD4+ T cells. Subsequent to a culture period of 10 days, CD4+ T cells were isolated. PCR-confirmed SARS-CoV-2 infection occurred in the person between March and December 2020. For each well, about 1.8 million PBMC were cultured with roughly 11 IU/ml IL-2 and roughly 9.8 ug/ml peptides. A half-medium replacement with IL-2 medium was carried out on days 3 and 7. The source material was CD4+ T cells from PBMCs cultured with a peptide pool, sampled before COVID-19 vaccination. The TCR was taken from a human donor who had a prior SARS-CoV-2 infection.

CDR3 sequence (DNA): TGTGCCAGCAGCTTTTTCTACGGACAGGGGGCTCAAGAGCAGTACTTC. Translating gives CASSFFYGQGAQEQYF. J is TRBJ2-7 and V is TRBV5-5, with TRBD1 matching 11 bases. The trim removed 2 bases at V and 7 bases at J, leaving 11 bases unmatched. CDR3 size: 16 residues. Germline CDR1 reads SGHKS; CDR2 reads YYEKEE (reference sequence).